Presented here are 26 T cell receptor beta chains from one specimen sequenced in a study of cytomegalovirus exposure and HLA in healthy donors. The PCR contained 60 Vbeta and 13 Jbeta primers. TCRdb's copy holds only in-frame clones and misses some; the assay was immunoSEQ multiplex PCR. This repertoire shows 95,000 to 110,000 clones, roughly 9.1% found once; its top ten account for around 5.9%. Material: PBMCs. Source of these receptors: a man in his forties or fifties in good health and CMV-seropositive.

This clone turned up a few times. This rearrangement joins TRBV6-8 to TRBJ2-4, with 8 bases that match TRBD2. This CDR3 is 14 amino acids long. Germline V CDR1 and CDR2: MNHGY, SAAAGT. The junction had 6 bases not matched to a gene; V was cut back by 11 bases and J by 0 bases. CDR3 sequence: CASPGLVAKNIQYF. The CDR3 DNA reads TGTGCCTCCCCGGGACTAGTAGCCAAAAACATTCAGTACTTC.

This clone has only a few counts. This chain links TRBV5-4 with TRBJ2-1, with 8 bases that match TRBD2. J lost 12 bases, V lost 4 bases, and 9 bases had no gene match. CDR3 length: 13 amino acids. The germline CDR1 and CDR2 sequences are SGHNT and YYREEE (reference sequence). The CDR3 here is CASSLFPGGWQFF. In nucleotides, the CDR3 is TGTGCCAGCAGCCTCTTCCCGGGAGGGTGGCAGTTCTTC.

The J gene is TRBJ1-2, the V gene TRBV19; D gene unclear. V lost 3 bases and J lost 3, with 5 bases in between. The CDR3 has 12 residues. In germline, CDR1 is LNHDA, CDR2 SQIVND (reference sequence). For the CDR3, the DNA is TGTGCCAGTAGTATCCGCGACTATGGCTACACCTTC. Protein: CASSIRDYGYTF.

This chain joins TRBV7-2 and TRBJ2-1, with D tentatively TRBD2 (7 bases). CDR3 length equals 14 residues. CDR1 is SGHTA, CDR2 FQGNSA, per germline. Trimming removed 5 bases at V and 10 bases at J, with 18 bases between. The CDR3 reads CASSQLGGAREQFF. Here the CDR3 DNA reads TGTGCCAGCAGCCAACTAGGGGGGGCACGGGAGCAGTTCTTC.

This sequence joins TRBV7-9 and TRBJ2-6; no definite D call. This CDR3 comprises 14 residues. Germline V gives CDR1 SEHNR, CDR2 FQNEAQ (reference sequence). Trimming took off 5 bases at V and 0 bases at J, with 5 bases between the two ends. CDR3 coding DNA: TGTGCCAGCAGCCCCATCTCTGGGGCCAACGTCCTGACTTTC. Translated, it gives CASSPISGANVLTF.

This clone has a handful of counts. This sample includes further DNA sequences coding for the same CDR3. The V call is TRBV27, the J call TRBJ2-7; D is unclear. The CDR3 totals 13 residues. The germline V gene encodes CDR1 MNHEY and CDR2 SMNVEV (reference sequence). The V gene lost 2 bases and the J gene lost 1 base, with 6 bases spanning the gap. The CDR3 region is CASSLGQSYEQYF. The CDR3 bases are TGTGCCAGCAGTTTAGGCCAGTCCTACGAGCAGTACTTC.

This sequence joins TRBV2 and TRBJ1-5; 12 nucleotides match TRBD1. Looked up from germline, CDR1 is SNHLY and CDR2 is FYNNEI. V was clipped by 6 bases and J by 7 bases; unmatched bases: 10. This CDR3 has 16 amino acids. CDR3 amino acids: CASSVGTGGAEQPQHF. The CDR3 region has the DNA TGTGCCAGCAGCGTAGGGACAGGGGGCGCGGAACAGCCCCAGCATTTT.

This chain connects TRBV29-1 to TRBJ2-7; possibly TRBD2 for D (6 bases). Germline lookup yields CDR1 SQVTM and CDR2 ANQGSEA. Trimming left V 6 bases short and J 4 bases short, with 13 bases between. The CDR3 totals 12 residues. The CDR3 sequence: CSVYGGRYEQYF. Here the CDR3 DNA reads TGCAGCGTCTATGGAGGGCGGTACGAGCAGTACTTC.

The genes are TRBV20-1 and TRBJ2-7; D is unresolved. The CDR3 loop spans 11 amino acids. CDR1 DFQATT and CDR2 SNEGSKA come from the germline V gene (reference sequence). V was shortened by 1 base and J by 4 bases, with 5 bases between the two germline ends. The CDR3 DNA follows: TGCAGTGCTAGAGTATTATACGAGCAGTACTTC. Translated: CSARVLYEQYF.

The chain combines TRBV7-9 with TRBJ2-5, with a tentative D call TRBD1 (6 bases). The CDR3 is made up of 15 amino acids. Trimming shortened V by 1 base and J by 3 bases, and 12 bases separated the two germline ends. The germline V gene encodes CDR1 SEHNR and CDR2 FQNEAQ (reference sequence). CDR3 amino acids: CASSLGQGKKETQYF. CDR3 DNA sequence: TGTGCCAGCAGCTTAGGGCAGGGGAAAAAAGAGACCCAGTACTTC.

The chain is built from TRBV11-3 and TRBJ2-3; 13 nucleotides line up with TRBD2. Trimming removed 8 bases from V and 5 bases from J; junction bases left unmatched: 1. Germline loops: CDR1 SGHNT, CDR2 YENEEA. The CDR3 spans 13 residues. DNA for the CDR3: TGTGCCAGCGGACTAGCGGGAGTAGATACGCAGTATTTT. It yields the protein CASGLAGVDTQYF.

This clone was detected only a few times. The V and J genes are TRBV11-3 and TRBJ2-2; D possibly corresponds to TRBD2 (6 bases). The CDR3 covers 17 residues. The ends were cut back, 5 bases at V and 0 bases at J, with 16 bases in the middle. Germline-derived CDR1 and CDR2 are SGHNT and YENEEA. The CDR3 here is CASSLGRGRSNTGELFF. In DNA form, the CDR3 reads TGTGCCAGCAGCCTCGGGCGGGGACGATCGAACACCGGGGAGCTGTTTTTT.

The chain uses TRBV27 and TRBJ2-7; 8 bases map to TRBD1. Trimming at V came to 5 bases and at J to 2 bases, leaving 11 bases not matched to a gene. Germline V gives CDR1 MNHEY, CDR2 SMNVEV (reference sequence). This CDR3 is 16 amino acids long. The DNA for the CDR3 is TGTGCCAGCAGTCTGGGGACAGGCTACATTACCTACGAGCAGTACTTC. Residues: CASSLGTGYITYEQYF.

The V gene is TRBV14, the J gene TRBJ2-7, with a weak D call TRBD1 (6 bases). CDR3 length equals 13 residues. The germline CDR1 and CDR2 sequences are SGHDN and FVKESK. V was pared by 1 base and J by 9 bases, with 13 bases between. The CDR3 DNA is TGTGCCAGCAGCCAAGGGGGTCAGGGGCGGCAGTACTTC. Translating it yields CASSQGGQGRQYF.

The J gene is TRBJ2-1, the V gene TRBV9, with TRBD2 identical over 8 bases. J lost 4 bases, V lost 0 bases, and 3 bases had no gene match. Germline V gene lookup returns CDR1 SGDLS and CDR2 YYNGEE. The CDR3 has 15 residues. The CDR3 protein is CASSVVSGSYNEQFF. The CDR3 DNA is TGTGCCAGCAGCGTAGTCAGCGGGAGTTACAATGAGCAGTTCTTC.

In its sample, this clone was seen a few times. CDR3 DNA: TGTGCCAGCAGCTTCAGGGGGCACGAGCAGTACTTC. This encodes CASSFRGHEQYF. The chain joins TRBV6-5 to TRBJ2-7; 8 nucleotides agree with TRBD1. This CDR3 contains 12 residues. After removal of 6 bases from V and 5 bases from J, the junction contained 3 bases not matched to a gene. Per the germline V gene, CDR1 is MNHEY and CDR2 is SVGAGI.

The rearrangement uses TRBV2 and TRBJ2-7; 9 bases line up with TRBD1. V lost 4 bases, J lost 5 bases, and 6 bases stayed unmatched. The CDR3 has 14 amino acids. Germline V CDR1 and CDR2: SNHLY, FYNNEI. CDR3 in amino acids: CASSVTGGLHEQYF. CDR3 bases: TGTGCCAGCAGTGTAACAGGGGGCCTCCACGAGCAGTACTTC.

There are a few counts of this clone. The V and J genes are TRBV10-2 and TRBJ2-5; 7 bases are shared with TRBD1. The germline CDR1 and CDR2 sequences are WSHSY and SAAADI. The CDR3 is made up of 13 amino acids. The V and J ends lost 6 bases and 5 bases, in that order; junction bases with no gene match: 6. The CDR3 region is CASRVTGLETQYF. As DNA, the CDR3 is TGCGCCAGCAGGGTGACAGGGCTGGAGACCCAGTACTTC.

The chain has TRBV6-5 and TRBJ1-2; TRBD1 matches at 8 bases. This CDR3 has 14 amino acids. Germline CDR1 MNHEY, CDR2 SVGAGI. Trimming took 7 bases from V and 2 from J; bases not matched to a gene: 6. The CDR3 here is CASTPGQGNYGYTF. CDR3 DNA sequence: TGTGCCAGCACTCCAGGACAGGGAAACTATGGCTACACCTTC.

The chain has TRBV11-2 and TRBJ2-3, with TRBD2 as a possible D gene (6 bases). This CDR3 is built from 15 residues. The ends were cut back, 5 bases at V and 2 bases at J, with 14 bases in the middle. Per the germline V gene, CDR1 is SGHAT and CDR2 is FQNNGV. This chain's CDR3 is CASSRHRGYTDTQYF. CDR3 nucleotide sequence: TGTGCCAGCAGCCGCCACCGGGGGTACACAGATACGCAGTATTTT.

The CDR3 bases are TGTGCCATCACTCCCGCGACTGGCACAGATACGCAGTATTTT. It is translated as CAITPATGTDTQYF. The chain combines TRBV10-3 with TRBJ2-3; no clear D gene. This CDR3 has 14 residues. Trimming shortened V by 7 bases and J by 1 base, and 12 bases separated the two germline ends. Germline V gene sequence: CDR1 ENHRY, CDR2 SYGVKD.

The chain links TRBV4-2 to TRBJ1-2; 7 bases align to TRBD1. The CDR3 has 14 residues. Germline CDR1 is LGHNA and CDR2 is YNFKEQ. J lost 7 bases, V lost 6 bases, and 11 bases had no gene match. The CDR3 DNA reads TGTGCCAGCAGGGCTCTAGGGGGCAAAAGTGGCTACACCTTC. Its translation is CASRALGGKSGYTF.

This clone was recorded a few times. This chain uses TRBV19 with TRBJ1-2, with a tentative D call TRBD1 (5 bases). This CDR3 comprises 14 residues. Germline values: CDR1 LNHDA, CDR2 SQIVND (reference sequence). Trimming pared 7 bases from V and 6 bases from J, leaving 18 bases between. As DNA, the CDR3 is TGTGCCAGTAAGTGGGGCTCAGCTTCGGATGGCTACACCTTC. Its protein product is CASKWGSASDGYTF.

This clone turned up a few times. J is TRBJ2-5 and V is TRBV5-1; TRBD2 agrees at 10 bases. CDR1 SGHRS and CDR2 YFSETQ come from the germline V gene. CDR3 size: 15 residues. V gave up 2 bases and J gave up 2 bases; unmatched junction bases: 3. CDR3 DNA: TGCGCCAGCAGCTTCGGTAGCGGGGGGCAAGAGACCCAGTACTTC. Protein sequence: CASSFGSGGQETQYF. Drawing the rest from reference TRBV5-1 and TRBJ2-5, the complete variable domain is KAGVTQTPRYLIKTRGQQVTLSCSPISGHRSVSWYQQTPGQGLQFLFEYFSETQRNKGNFPGRFSGRQFSNSRSEMNVSTLELGDSALYLCASSFGSGGQETQYFGPGTRLLVL.

In this sample, this clone turned up once. This chain links TRBV29-1 with TRBJ2-5, with no clear D. The DNA end is more similar to TRBJ2-7, so the J call may be wrong. Germline V gene data show CDR1 as SQVTM and CDR2 as ANQGSEA. CDR3 length: 13 residues. CDR3 amino acids: CSVATSTVYEQYF. Written as DNA, the CDR3 is TGCAGCGTTGCCACCTCTACAGTCTACGAGCAGTACTTC.

This clone was found a few times. The rearrangement links TRBV6-5 to TRBJ2-7; 7 bases line up with TRBD1. Germline CDR1 is MNHEY and CDR2 is SVGAGI. Trimming at V came to 6 bases and at J to 3 bases, leaving 11 bases not matched to a gene. The CDR3 is made up of 15 amino acids. The CDR3 spells CASRSPGQSIYEQYF. DNA of the CDR3: TGTGCCAGCAGGTCACCGGGACAGAGCATCTACGAGCAGTACTTC.